This T cell receptor beta chain comes out of a study of PD-1 blockade in classical Hodgkin lymphoma (TCRdb year 2020). Regarding the research as a whole: Nivolumab dosing was 3 mg/kg intravenously every 2 weeks, continuing until either disease progression or unacceptable toxicity. To define a peripheral blood immune signature of response to PD-1 blockade in classical Hodgkin lymphoma, the study combined TCR beta sequencing with CyTOF.

The study at large found these results: Newly diagnosed patients were reported to have lower baseline TCR diversity than healthy donors, and relapsed/refractory patients were reported to have lower baseline TCR diversity still. The study was restricted to a single clinical trial cohort, and the causes of repertoire differences, possibly disease activity or prior therapy, were left undefined. CD4+ but not CD8+ TCR diversity rose significantly by C4D1 (p=0.0027 vs p=0.16), most apparent in complete responders (p=0.02). Trial patients with a complete response had baseline diversity similar to that of newly diagnosed patients, while partial responders and progressors had significantly lower diversity. Diversity was lower in patients who began nivolumab less than 1 year after ASCT, so these patients were left out of later analyses to avoid confounding by immune reconstitution.

Of note for this clone: Its recognized antigen is unknown. Per-base quality was not reported, and no clone a single base away is much larger than it.

Genomic DNA was extracted with the Qiagen DNeasy kit from unsorted PBMCs and from negatively selected CD4+ and CD8+ fractions. Using primers that anneal to V and J segments, immunoSEQ multiplex PCR amplified the TCR beta CDR3 regions. Amplification bias was minimized using a synthetic immune receptor repertoire, and residual bias was removed computationally after sequencing. On the study's bioinformatics: Repertoire diversity was quantified as the Shannon entropy index using custom Python scripts. Unsorted, CD4+ and CD8+ repertoires were analyzed separately, except in combined analyses where CD4+ and CD8+ sequences were merged in silico. A clone counted as expanded when the clone's frequency after treatment rose at least 2-fold relative to C1D1, and clones undetected at baseline were given a pseudocount of 0.5. Singleton clones were defined as clones with 0 or 1 copy at C1D1, and non-singleton clones were defined as clones with 2 or more copies. Clones expanded in unsorted samples were assigned a CD4+, CD8+ or unknown annotation through matching of protein sequences in sorted samples from the same patient. Wilcoxon tests on paired samples were used to test diversity changes from C1D1 to C4D1. Not all clones reach the TCRdb copy of this immuneACCESS table, which keeps in-frame sequences only. Checked studies attribute under half of the gap to unresolved V genes and leave the rest unexplained. Clone size and the V and J calls come from that table; the DNA yielded D and trimming. For this sample the table gives tens of thousands of clones, of which roughly 75% were detected only once. Approximately 20% of the sample rests with the top ten.

Taken from the germline V gene, the CDR1 and CDR2 loops are SGHTA and FQGTGA. The junction shows trimming of 2 bases on V and 8 bases on J, and the gene matches do not reach 3 bases of it. The CDR3 has 14 amino acids, counting the end cysteine and phenylalanine. This entry keeps only the CDR3 DNA: 42 bases, framed from base 1. The sample's time point, from its label and the paper: cycle 2 day 1 (C2D1) of nivolumab. Every trial patient had relapsed following autologous stem cell transplantation, and prior brentuximab vedotin exposure was what differed among cohorts A, B and C. The trial cohort comprised a few dozen patients with relapsed/refractory classical Hodgkin lymphoma whose best overall responses were complete response, partial response or progressive disease. In the multi-cohort phase II CheckMate 205 trial, trial patients received single-agent nivolumab. Best overall response was determined by an independent review committee according to the 2007 International Working Group response criteria. Trial PBMCs were collected just before the start of nivolumab (C1D1) and during therapy at cycle 2 day 1 and cycle 4 day 1. Peripheral blood was collected in 8 mL Vacutainer Cell Preparation Tubes, from which PBMCs were isolated by centrifugation and then cryopreserved.

The chain joins TRBV7-3 to TRBJ2-1, with 10 middle bases fitting TRBD2. The TCR sequence derives from a human donor with classical Hodgkin lymphoma. The sequenced sample was peripheral blood mononuclear cells (PBMCs), obtained before the second cycle of nivolumab. The DNA sequence follows: TGTGCCAGCAGCTTACAGCTAGCGGGGGATGAGCAGTTCTTC. The encoded protein is CASSLQLAGDEQFF. With all but the CDR3 taken from the reference TRBV7-3 and TRBJ2-1 genes, the full variable domain is: GAGVSQTPSNKVTEKGKYVELRCDPISGHTALYWYRQSLGQGPEFLIYFQGTGAADDSGLPNDRFFAVRPEGSVSTLKIQRTERGDSAVYLCASSLQLAGDEQFFGPGTRLTVL.